The source of this T cell receptor beta chain is a study of blood T cell repertoires in COVID-19. The overall study: From the United States, Italy and Spain came samples of acute and convalescent COVID-19.

Authors' methods: Amplifying reference gene primers gave estimates of nucleated cell counts. The assay was immunoSEQ multiplex PCR, and TCRdb's table has in-frame clones only and misses some. That table is the source of V, J and clone size, and D and trimming were worked out from the DNA. The table shows roughly 300,000 clones, with about nine tenths occurring only once. Seattle cases were enrolled at active infection and followed longitudinally. The germline V gene has CDR1 SGHTA and CDR2 FQGNSA. The CDR3 runs 15 residues. Trimming took off 5 bases at V and 4 bases at J, with 15 bases between the two ends.

Sequenced input: peripheral blood. The clonotype was recovered from a woman aged 25 to 39 with COVID-19, enrolled during active disease. V usage is TRBV7-2 and J usage is TRBJ2-1; possible D gene TRBD2, 6 bases. CDR3 coding DNA: TGTGCCAGCAGCATAAGCCGGGACTCTTACAATGAGCAGTTCTTC. It yields the protein CASSISRDSYNEQFF. The full variable domain, in which reference TRBV7-2 and TRBJ2-1 provide the parts outside the CDR3, is GAGVSQSPSNKVTEKGKDVELRCDPISGHTALYWYRQSLGQGLEFLIYFQGNSAPDKSGLPSDRFSAERTGGSVSTLTIQRTQQEDSAVYLCASSISRDSYNEQFFGPGTRLTVL.